This T cell receptor (beta chain) stems from a study of monozygotic twins with inflammatory bowel disease. The CDR3 is 13 amino acids. TCRalpha and TCRbeta cDNA went through nested PCRs of approximately 17 and 9 cycles, two in total. TCRdb re-called the 5' RACE reads, yielding one record per CDR3 amino acid sequence without DNA. Here the sample table reports over 150,000 distinct CDR3 sequences. Someone took an approximately 2.4 ml blood sample from each of the donors. The TCR originated in a human donor with ulcerative colitis or Crohn's disease, or a healthy co-twin of an affected twin (not recorded which). The rearrangement joins TRBV21-1 to TRBJ2-7; TCRdb calls TRBD2, which cannot be checked without DNA. TRBV21-1 is described as a pseudogene. The sequencing input was blood. The CDR3 spells CASSIWAVYEQYF.